The 11 T cell receptor beta chains given below trace back to one sample, sequenced in a study of graft-versus-host responses after intestinal transplantation. The method was immunoSEQ multiplex PCR; TCRdb's version includes in-frame clones alone and lacks a portion of them. In the table there are around 69,000 clones, almost 90% of which are singletons. These receptors have no known antigen. Sequenced material: unstimulated CD8+ T cells sorted from spleen or lymph node cells, taken before transplant. The source is a human donor who was the organ donor for an intestinal transplant.

The chain's CDR3 is CASSDFGQLNTEAFF. In DNA form, the CDR3 reads TGTGCCAGCAGTGATTTCGGACAGCTAAACACTGAAGCTTTCTTT. The V gene is TRBV2, the J gene TRBJ1-1; tentatively, D is TRBD1 (6 bases). Germline V gene data show CDR1 as SNHLY and CDR2 as FYNNEI. Trimming shortened V by 3 bases and J by 2 bases, and 13 bases separated the two germline ends. The CDR3 is made up of 15 amino acids.

The V gene is TRBV6-5, the J gene TRBJ2-5; TRBD2 agrees at 7 bases. V trimming: 4 bases; J trimming: 5 bases; junction bases outside the gene matches: 7. Germline lookup yields CDR1 MNHEY and CDR2 SVGAGI. The CDR3 consists of 14 residues. For the CDR3, the DNA is TGTGCCAGCAGTTTAGGACTAGTTTTGGAGACCCAGTACTTC. This sequence encodes CASSLGLVLETQYF.

The CDR3 loop is CASSNGGNNEQFF. The CDR3, as DNA: TGTGCCAGTAGTAACGGGGGAAATAATGAGCAGTTCTTC. The chain recombines TRBV19 with TRBJ2-1, with D possibly matching TRBD2 (6 bases). V shed 4 bases and J shed 7 bases, with 11 bases lying between them. The CDR3 is 13 amino acids. The V gene's germline CDR1 is LNHDA and CDR2 SQIVND (reference sequence).

Written as DNA, the CDR3 is TGTGCCACCAGCCGATTCGCTAACAGCTACGAGCAGTACGTC. Amino acids: CATSRFANSYEQYV. J is TRBJ2-7 and V is TRBV15; D not certain. Germline-derived CDR1 and CDR2 are LNHNV and YYDKDF (reference sequence). The CDR3 totals 14 residues. V lost 5 bases to trimming and J lost 3 bases, with 14 bases between them.

This chain links TRBV2 with TRBJ1-2; possibly TRBD1 for D (6 bases). Germline lookup yields CDR1 SNHLY and CDR2 FYNNEI. The CDR3 runs to 16 residues. Trimming removed 4 bases at V and 4 bases at J, with 19 bases between. In DNA form, the CDR3 reads TGTGCCAGCAGTGGAATTGAGGGAAAGGACAGCTATGGCTACACCTTC. Translation gives CASSGIEGKDSYGYTF.

This CDR3 is CASSQAPGLAGGPTGELFF. CDR3 sequence (DNA): TGCGCCAGCAGCCAAGCTCCGGGACTAGCGGGGGGACCCACCGGGGAGCTGTTTTTT. The rearrangement uses TRBV4-1 and TRBJ2-2, with 15 bases matching TRBD2. CDR3 length equals 19 residues. Germline V CDR1 and CDR2: MGHRA, YSYEKL. Trimming at V came to 1 base and at J to 4 bases, leaving 7 bases not matched to a gene.

The V and J genes are TRBV7-9 and TRBJ2-2; 9 nucleotides agree with TRBD1. The CDR3 contains 16 residues. V lost 0 bases, J lost 1 base, and 0 bases stayed unmatched. Germline V gene sequence: CDR1 SEHNR, CDR2 FQNEAQ (reference sequence). As DNA, the CDR3 is TGTGCCAGCAGCTTAGCGACAGGGGGGAACACCGGGGAGCTGTTTTTT. This translates into CASSLATGGNTGELFF.

In DNA form, the CDR3 reads TGTGCCAGCAGCTTAACGGGGGACCCTTGGTTCTTC. As protein: CASSLTGDPWFF. The V call is TRBV7-9, the J call TRBJ2-1, with D possibly matching TRBD2 (6 bases). The CDR3 has 12 residues. Germline CDR1 reads SEHNR; CDR2 reads FQNEAQ (reference sequence). V was trimmed by 2 bases and J by 15 bases, leaving 14 bases between them.

The J gene is TRBJ1-1, the V gene TRBV7-9; 9 nucleotides agree with TRBD1. The length of the CDR3 is 12 residues. Germline CDR1 is SEHNR and CDR2 is FQNEAQ (reference sequence). In DNA form, the CDR3 reads TGTGCGGGGGACAGGGACGAATCTGAAGCTTTCTTT. Translated, it gives CAGDRDESEAFF.

The rearrangement uses TRBV13 and TRBJ2-1; TRBD2 matches 9 bases. Per germline, CDR1 PRHDT and CDR2 FYEKMQ (reference sequence). The ends lost 8 bases at V and 9 bases at J; junction bases unmatched: 14. The CDR3 contains 15 residues. As DNA, the CDR3 is TGTGCCAGCCTGGAGACTAGCGGAGGGCGGGGTGAGCAGTTCTTC. Translation gives CASLETSGGRGEQFF.

The rearrangement links TRBV10-1 to TRBJ2-1, with a tentative D call TRBD2 (6 bases). V was cut by 4 bases and J by 7 bases, with 14 bases left in between. This CDR3 contains 14 residues. Germline CDR1 is WNHNN and CDR2 is SYGVQD (reference sequence). The CDR3 sequence is CASSAGLDYNEQFF. The DNA for the CDR3 is TGCGCCAGCAGTGCCGGGTTGGACTATAATGAGCAGTTCTTC.